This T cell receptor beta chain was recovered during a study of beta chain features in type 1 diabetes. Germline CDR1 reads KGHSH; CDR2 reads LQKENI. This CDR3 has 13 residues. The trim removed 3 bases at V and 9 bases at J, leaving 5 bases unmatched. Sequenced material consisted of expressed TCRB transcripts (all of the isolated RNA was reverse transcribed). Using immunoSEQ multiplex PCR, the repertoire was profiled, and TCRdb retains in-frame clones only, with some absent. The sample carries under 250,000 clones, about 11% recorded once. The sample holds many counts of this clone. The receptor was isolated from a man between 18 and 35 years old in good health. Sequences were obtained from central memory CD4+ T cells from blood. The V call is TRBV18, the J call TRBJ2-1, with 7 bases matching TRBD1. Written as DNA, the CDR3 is TGTGCCAGCTCACCCCAACAGGGGATTGAGCAGTTCTTC. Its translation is CASSPQQGIEQFF.